What follows are 6 T cell receptor beta chains derived from one specimen sequenced in a study of T cells in Graves' hyperthyroidism and ophthalmopathy. RNA transcripts gave rise to amplified TCR beta CDR3 regions. The TCR CDR3 was amplified in a first-round RT-PCR using the HTBI primer set. TCRdb redid the calling of the multiplex PCR reads with MiXCR, one entry per CDR3 protein. Of around 240,000 distinct CDR3 sequences listed, roughly 14% are singletons. Sequenced sample: blood. The receptors derive from a woman between 40 and 50 years old with Graves' hyperthyroidism that later progressed to Graves' ophthalmopathy.

This chain links TRBV20-1 with TRBJ1-5; D is uncertain. This CDR3 is 13 amino acids long. Germline V gene sequence: CDR1 DFQATT, CDR2 SNEGSKA (reference sequence). Trimming removed 2 bases from V and 2 bases from J, with 7 bases in between. The CDR3 region has the DNA TGCAGTGCTAGATTCGGGGGCAATCAGCCCCAGCATTTT. Its protein is CSARFGGNQPQHF.

The V and J genes are TRBV7-8 and TRBJ1-5; no clear D. The CDR3 runs to 13 residues. Germline CDR1 is SGHVS and CDR2 is FQNEAQ. CDR3 bases: TGTGCTTCCGAGGCGGGGTATAGTCAGCCCCAGCATTTT. This gives the protein CASEAGYSQPQHF.

This clonotype was seen repeatedly, ten times or more. V and J are TRBV27 and TRBJ2-7, with TRBD2 matching over 15 bases. Trimming removed 5 bases from V and 3 bases from J; junction bases left unmatched: 2. The V gene's germline CDR1 is MNHEY and CDR2 SMNVEV (reference sequence). This CDR3 spans 15 amino acids. CDR3 amino acids: CASSPGLAGGYEQYF. The CDR3 DNA reads TGTGCCAGCAGTCCGGGACTAGCGGGGGGCTACGAGCAGTACTTC.

This clonotype came up many times. The rearrangement uses TRBV10-3 and TRBJ1-1, with a tentative D call TRBD1 (6 bases). Trimming pared 10 bases from V and 1 base from J, leaving 13 bases between. The CDR3 has 13 amino acids. Germline-derived CDR1 and CDR2 are ENHRY and SYGVKD. The CDR3 DNA follows: TGTGCCACCCACGGACAGCCGAACACTGAAGCTTTCTTT. Amino acid sequence: CATHGQPNTEAFF.

This clonotype was counted ten times or more. V usage is TRBV6-1 and J usage is TRBJ2-7; TRBD1 agrees at 9 bases. There are 15 residues in the CDR3. The germline V gene has CDR1 MNHNS and CDR2 SASEGT. V shed 7 bases, J shed 3 bases, and the junction held 10 bases outside the gene matches. The CDR3 DNA sequence: TGTGCCAGCAAAGGACAGGGGCCGGCTTTCTACGAGCAGTACTTC. It specifies CASKGQGPAFYEQYF.

This clonotype was counted ten times or more. The genes are TRBV30 and TRBJ1-6; possibly TRBD1 for D (6 bases). V shed 2 bases and J shed 8 bases, with 10 bases lying between them. The CDR3 totals 13 residues. Looked up from germline, CDR1 is GTSNPN and CDR2 is SVGIG (reference sequence). DNA of the CDR3: TGTGCCTGGAGTAAACAGGGAGATTCACCCCTCCACTTT. This translates into CAWSKQGDSPLHF.